The T cell receptor (beta chain) described here comes from a study of T cells and Merkel cell carcinoma outcomes (dated by TCRdb to about 2020). For the study in its entirety: In patients with Merkel cell carcinoma, researchers looked at whether the T-cell repertoire of the tumor, along with T-cell density, could predict clinical outcome.

Overall results and qualifications from the work: Clinical outcomes in Merkel cell carcinoma patients were reported to be predicted by T-cell repertoire features combined with T-cell density.

V gives up 6 bases and J gives up 0 bases, and the segment between their germline ends measures 12 bases. The germline V gene yields SNHLY for CDR1 and FYNNEI for CDR2. From the cysteine through the phenylalanine, the CDR3 covers 14 amino acids. This entry keeps only the CDR3 DNA: 42 bases, framed from base 1. This clone turned up a few times. Its antigen target is currently unknown. No per-base quality is available; no much larger clone lies one base away. Samples came from patients with Merkel cell carcinoma. Library generation was performed with the immunoSEQ multiplex PCR assay. Sourced from immuneACCESS, this table was stored by TCRdb with only in-frame sequences that have V and J called. A share of the clones is absent; for the studies checked, an unresolved V gene accounts for under half, and the remainder has no known explanation. The sample table records roughly 11,000 clones; about 95% of these occur just once. Roughly 1% of the sample comes from the top ten.

The chain couples TRBV2 to TRBJ2-7; no D gene call is confident. The sequenced sample was tumor tissue from Merkel cell carcinoma. The origin of this receptor is a human donor with Merkel cell carcinoma. DNA sequence: TGTGCCAGCAGGATCCCCGACAACTCCTACGAGCAGTACTTC. Its protein product is CASRIPDNSYEQYF.